This paragraph covers one TCR beta chain sequence. Its antigen is not identified. These data come from a study of T-cell reconstitution after alpha-beta-depleted transplantation in children. Study results and caveats: Recipient T cells and thymic progenitors that survived gave rise to the high TCRbeta diversity observed at day 60 in some patients. The main origin of T-cell counts and diversity one year after transplant was newly produced T cells. There were reportedly several hundred expanded graft clones from which alpha-beta T cells came about two months after transplant.

Germline CDR1 and CDR2: MNHEY and SVGEGT. The V end was cut by 6 bases, the J end by 0 bases, with 17 bases between. The CDR3 covers 17 residues. Unique molecular identifiers were incorporated during preparation of the TCRbeta library. One entry per CDR3 protein results from TCRdb running MiXCR on the PCR reads. The sample has about 300,000 distinct CDR3 sequences; 6.5% to 9% are singletons. J is TRBJ1-4 and V is TRBV6-2 or TRBV6-3; D unclear. Sequenced material: peripheral blood, taken 360 days after TCRalphabeta/CD19-depleted stem cell transplant. This TCR was sampled from a female patient aged 2 to 10 who had a stem cell transplant for Fanconi anemia, so the T cells may come from the graft donor. The CDR3 nucleotides read TGTGCCAGCAGGACCATACGAGACACAGCAACTAATGAAAAACTGTTTTTT. Translated: CASRTIRDTATNEKLFF.